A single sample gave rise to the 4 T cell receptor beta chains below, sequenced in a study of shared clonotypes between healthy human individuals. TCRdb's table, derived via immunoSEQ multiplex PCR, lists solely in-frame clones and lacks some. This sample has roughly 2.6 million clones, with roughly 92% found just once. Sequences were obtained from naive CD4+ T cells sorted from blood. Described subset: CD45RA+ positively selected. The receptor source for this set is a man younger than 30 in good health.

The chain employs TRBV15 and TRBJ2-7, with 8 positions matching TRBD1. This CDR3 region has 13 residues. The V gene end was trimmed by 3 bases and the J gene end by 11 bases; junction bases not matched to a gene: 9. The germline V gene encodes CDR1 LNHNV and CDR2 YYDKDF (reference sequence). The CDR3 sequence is CATSRQTSGQEYF. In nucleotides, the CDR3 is TGTGCCACCAGCAGGCAAACCTCGGGACAGGAGTACTTC.

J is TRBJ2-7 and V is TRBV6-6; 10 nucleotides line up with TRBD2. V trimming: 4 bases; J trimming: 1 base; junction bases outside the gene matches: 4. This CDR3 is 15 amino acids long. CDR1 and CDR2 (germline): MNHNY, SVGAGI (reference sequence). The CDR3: CASSFLAGGSYEQYF. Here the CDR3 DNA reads TGTGCCAGCAGTTTTTTAGCGGGGGGATCCTACGAGCAGTACTTC.

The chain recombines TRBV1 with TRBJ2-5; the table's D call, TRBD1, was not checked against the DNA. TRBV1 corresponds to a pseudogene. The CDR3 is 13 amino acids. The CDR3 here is CTSSRTAKETQYF. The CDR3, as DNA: TGCACCAGCAGCCGGACAGCAAAAGAGACCCAGTACTTC.

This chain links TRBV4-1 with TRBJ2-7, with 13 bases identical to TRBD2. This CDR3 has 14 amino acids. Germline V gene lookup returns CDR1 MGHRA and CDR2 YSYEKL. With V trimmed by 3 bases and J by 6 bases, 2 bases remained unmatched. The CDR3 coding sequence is TGCGCCAGCAGCCAGGGACTAGCGGGGACCGAGCAGTACTTC. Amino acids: CASSQGLAGTEQYF.